This T cell receptor (beta chain) was found in a study of OX40 agonist ivuxolimab in advanced cancers. At the level of the study: Prior anti-PD-1, anti-PD-L1 or anti-CTLA-4 therapy did not bar entry, and roughly 40% had some.

Trimming removed 1 base at V and 1 base at J, with 3 bases between. The CDR3 covers 13 residues. Germline lookup yields CDR1 SGHRS and CDR2 YFSETQ. This table comes from immunoSEQ multiplex PCR, and its TCRdb copy is limited to in-frame clones, with some not included. Found here are 74,000 or so clones, over 85% of them singletons; the top ten hold approximately 0.3%. The sequence derives from an adult with an advanced solid tumor such as melanoma, head and neck, liver or kidney cancer. The sample in question was CD4+ or CD8+ T cells sorted from blood, obtained in a trial of the OX40 agonist ivuxolimab. The V and J genes are TRBV5-1 and TRBJ2-1; the D is unclear. The CDR3 DNA follows: TGCGCCAGCAGCTTGTCGTCCTACAATGAGCAGTTCTTC. This codes for CASSLSSYNEQFF.